This T cell receptor (beta chain) was sequenced during a study of blood T cell repertoires in COVID-19. About the study: Acute and convalescent COVID-19 specimens originated in the United States, Italy and Spain. PBMCs, B-cell-depleted T cells, or T cells were the source of the cDNA or gDNA that made up the material.

Profiled with immunoSEQ multiplex PCR; TCRdb holds only in-frame clones, not every one. The table includes about 95,000 clones, over 80% detected once. This clone occurred once. The V gene's germline CDR1 is SGHKS and CDR2 YYEKEE (reference sequence). V shed 5 bases and J 2 bases; nucleotides not matched to a gene: 9. The CDR3 has 15 residues. This clonotype was sampled from a woman in her 50s in a cohort sampled during active COVID-19. The chain links TRBV5-5 to TRBJ1-2; 7 nucleotides line up with TRBD1. Material: peripheral blood. CDR3 DNA sequence: TGTGCCAGCAGTTTTGGGGTGGGACAGAACTATGGCTACACCTTC. This codes for CASSFGVGQNYGYTF.